This TCR beta chain was found in a study of T cell repertoires in cytomegalovirus infection (dated by TCRdb to the late 2010s). As for the study more broadly: Recently identified HLA-C-restricted CMV epitopes, whose presentation resists viral immunomodulation, were targeted by peptide stimulations together with well-studied HLA-B-restricted epitopes. The HLA type of each donor mattered for the analysis, because public TCR beta signatures pointed to carriage of CMV infection along with the matching HLA type.

TCRdb lists the instrument as Illumina HiSeq 1500. TCRdb reran the public reads through fastp at Q25 and MiXCR, keeping productive beta chains. CDR3 protein duplicates are merged, each entry listing the most common genes and DNA. Counted in this sample were fewer than 850,000 distinct CDR3 sequences; about 28% of them appeared once. Of the sample, approximately 14% is held by the ten largest clones. Comments on this clonotype: What antigen it recognizes has not been identified. Base qualities are missing; no much larger clone stands one base away.

From a lookup of the germline V gene, CDR1 and CDR2 are MNHEY and SVGAGI. The germline V and J ends show losses of 2 bases and 2 bases respectively, and no gene match explains 14 bases of the junction. The CDR3 starts with the cysteine, ends with the phenylalanine, and has 18 residues. CDR3 DNA only is kept here, 54 bases in frame from base 1. Here is what the overall study found, with its caveats: The ex vivo response was dominated by HLA-C-restricted CMV-specific TCR beta clonotypes, which also provided the single most frequent clonotype in two of eight donors. In both this cohort and an independent approximately 400-donor cohort, the cumulative frequency of public TCR beta family members distinguished carriers of CMV infection plus the relevant HLA type.

The treatment or condition label for this specimen denotes: in vitro stimulation with specific CMV peptide epitopes to enrich CMV-specific T cells. This receptor was taken from a human donor in good health (CMV status not recorded). Some clones in this sample may be carry-over from other donors' samples. The V and J segments used are TRBV6-5 and TRBJ1-2; 7 bases in the middle match TRBD1. The starting material was cultured CD8+ T cells from PBMCs, obtained from culture after CMV antigen stimulation. The nucleotide sequence is given as TGTGCCAGCAGTTACGAAAAGCCCGCCGGGACAGAAAACTATGGCTACACCTTC. This yields the protein CASSYEKPAGTENYGYTF.